This TCR beta chain derives from a study of vaccination effects on CD4 cells after COVID-19. The overall study: Participants each got two BNT162b2 or mRNA-1273 vaccine doses. Study results and limitations: Few convalescent patients were included, and no early post-infection timepoints were sampled. Clones from infection and from vaccination both contracted markedly late after vaccination.

CD4+ T cell isolation took place after 10 days of culture. Cultures got half-medium changes with IL-2 on days 3 and 7. The data were produced by immunoSEQ multiplex PCR, yet TCRdb's version contains in-frame clones alone and is incomplete. The table lists roughly 36,000 clones, roughly 79% of them singletons. As regards this clone: As yet, its antigen is unknown.

The starting material was CD4+ T cells from PBMCs cultured without peptide, obtained before COVID-19 vaccination. The source of this sequence is a human donor who received a COVID-19 vaccine.

In DNA form, the CDR3 reads TGTGCCAGCAGTGAAGCACGTACAAGGGCTTTCTTT. This encodes CASSEARTRAFF. This chain uses TRBV6-1 with TRBJ1-1; no firm D call. The CDR3 consists of 12 residues. V dropped 0 bases and J dropped 11 bases, with 10 bases sitting between them. The germline CDR1 and CDR2 sequences are MNHNS and SASEGT.